This T cell receptor (beta chain) was observed in a study of T cells in Graves' hyperthyroidism and ophthalmopathy. Study-level findings and limits: Among thyroid clonotypes expanded above 0.001, most also appeared in blood. In simple terms, a model built on 13 V-J features told ophthalmopathy apart from stable hyperthyroidism.

Amplification targeted TCR beta CDR3 regions from RNA transcripts. First-round RT-PCR of the TCR CDR3 relied on the HTBI primer set. TCRdb passed the multiplex PCR reads through MiXCR, listing each CDR3 protein once. The sample consists of more than 300,000 distinct CDR3 sequences, approximately 15% of them appearing once. This clonotype has just a few counts. Its antigen is unidentified. Fresh peripheral blood, 10 ml, was the source of the PBMCs. Trimming removed 1 base from V and 0 bases from J, with 12 bases in between. From germline, CDR1 is MGHRA and CDR2 YSYEKL. The length of the CDR3 is 16 residues.

The sample taken for sequencing was blood. V gene TRBV4-1 combines with J gene TRBJ1-1; D call uncertain. This TCR was sampled from a woman in her 30s with Graves' ophthalmopathy. CDR3 sequence (DNA): TGCGCCAGCAGCCAAGTTGACCTAATCATGAACACTGAAGCTTTCTTT. It translates to CASSQVDLIMNTEAFF.